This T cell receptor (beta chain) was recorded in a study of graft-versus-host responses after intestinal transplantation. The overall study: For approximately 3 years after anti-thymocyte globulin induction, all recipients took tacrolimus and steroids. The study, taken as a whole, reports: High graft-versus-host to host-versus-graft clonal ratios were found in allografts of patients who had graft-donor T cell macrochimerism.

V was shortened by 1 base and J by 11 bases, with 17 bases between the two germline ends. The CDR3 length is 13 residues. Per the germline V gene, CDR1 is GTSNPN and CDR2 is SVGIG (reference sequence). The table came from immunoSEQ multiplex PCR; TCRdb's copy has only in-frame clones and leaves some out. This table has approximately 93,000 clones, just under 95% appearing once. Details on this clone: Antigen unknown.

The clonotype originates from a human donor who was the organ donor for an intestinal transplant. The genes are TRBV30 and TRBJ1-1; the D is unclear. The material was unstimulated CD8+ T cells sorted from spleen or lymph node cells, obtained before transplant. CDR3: CAWSELPGNRAFF. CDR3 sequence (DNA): TGTGCCTGGAGTGAGTTGCCCGGGAATAGGGCTTTCTTT.